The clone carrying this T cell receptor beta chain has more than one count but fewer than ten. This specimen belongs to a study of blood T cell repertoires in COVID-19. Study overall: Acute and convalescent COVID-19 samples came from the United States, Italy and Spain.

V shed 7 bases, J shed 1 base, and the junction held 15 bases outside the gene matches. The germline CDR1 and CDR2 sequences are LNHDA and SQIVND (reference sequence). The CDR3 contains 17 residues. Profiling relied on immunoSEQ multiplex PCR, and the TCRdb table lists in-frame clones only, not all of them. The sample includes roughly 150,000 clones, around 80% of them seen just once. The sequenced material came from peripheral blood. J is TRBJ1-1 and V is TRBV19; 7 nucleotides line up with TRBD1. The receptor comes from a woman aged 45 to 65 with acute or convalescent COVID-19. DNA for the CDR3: TGTGCCAGTACTCATAGAGGCCGACAGGGAACGAACACTGAAGCTTTCTTT. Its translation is CASTHRGRQGTNTEAFF. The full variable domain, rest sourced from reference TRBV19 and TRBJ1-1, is DGGITQSPKYLFRKEGQNVTLSCEQNLNHDAMYWYRQDPGQGLRLIYYSQIVNDFQKGDIAEGYSVSREKKESFPLTVTSAQKNPTAFYLCASTHRGRQGTNTEAFFGQGTRLTVV.